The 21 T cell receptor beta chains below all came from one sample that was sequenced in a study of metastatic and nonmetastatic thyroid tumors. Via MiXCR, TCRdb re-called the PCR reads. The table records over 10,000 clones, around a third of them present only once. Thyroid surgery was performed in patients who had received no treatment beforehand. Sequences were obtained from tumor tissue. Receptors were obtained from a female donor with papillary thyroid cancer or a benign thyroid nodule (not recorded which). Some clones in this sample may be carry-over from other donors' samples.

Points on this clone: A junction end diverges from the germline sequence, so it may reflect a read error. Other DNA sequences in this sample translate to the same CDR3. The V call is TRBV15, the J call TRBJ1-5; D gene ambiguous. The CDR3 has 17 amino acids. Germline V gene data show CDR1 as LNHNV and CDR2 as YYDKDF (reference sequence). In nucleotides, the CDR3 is TGCGCCACCAGCAGAGTCCTCGGTACGGCCGGGAATCAGCCCCAGCATTTT. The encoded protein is CATSRVLGTAGNQPQHF.

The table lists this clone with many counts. CDR3 amino acids: CASSYSRNTGELFF. CDR3 in DNA: TGTGCCAGCAGTTACTCGAGGAACACCGGGGAGCTGTTTTTT. This chain uses TRBV6-6 with TRBJ2-2; the D is unclear. Trimming left V 0 bases short and J 1 base short, with 3 bases between. Germline values: CDR1 MNHNY, CDR2 SVGAGI (reference sequence). The CDR3 sequence is 14 residues long.

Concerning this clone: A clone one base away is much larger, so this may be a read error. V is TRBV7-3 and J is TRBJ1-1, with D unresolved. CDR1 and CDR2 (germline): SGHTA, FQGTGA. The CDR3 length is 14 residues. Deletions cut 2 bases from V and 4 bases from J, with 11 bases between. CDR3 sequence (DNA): TGTGCCAGCAGCTTAGGTGGCATGAGCACTGAAGCTTTCTTT. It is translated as CASSLGGMSTEAFF.

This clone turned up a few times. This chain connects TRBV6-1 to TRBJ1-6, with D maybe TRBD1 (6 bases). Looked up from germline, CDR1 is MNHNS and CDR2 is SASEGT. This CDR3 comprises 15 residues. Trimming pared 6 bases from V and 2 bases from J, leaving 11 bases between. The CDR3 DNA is TGTGCCAGCAGCCCACGGACAGCCTATAATTCACCCCTCCACTTT. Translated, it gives CASSPRTAYNSPLHF.

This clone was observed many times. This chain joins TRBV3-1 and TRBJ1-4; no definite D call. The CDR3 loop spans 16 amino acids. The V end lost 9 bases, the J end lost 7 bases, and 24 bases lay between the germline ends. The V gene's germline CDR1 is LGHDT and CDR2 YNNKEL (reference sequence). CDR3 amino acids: CASKRSEGKASEKLFF. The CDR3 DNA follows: TGTGCCAGTAAGCGGTCCGAGGGAAAGGCGTCTGAAAAACTGTTTTTT.

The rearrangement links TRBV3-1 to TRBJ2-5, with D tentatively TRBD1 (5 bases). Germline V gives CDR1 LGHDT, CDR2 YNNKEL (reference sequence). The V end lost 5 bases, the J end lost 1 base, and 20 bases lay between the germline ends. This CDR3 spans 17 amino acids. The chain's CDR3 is CASSDSSGLSCQETQYF. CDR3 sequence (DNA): TGTGCCAGCAGCGATTCCTCAGGGTTATCCTGCCAAGAGACCCAGTACTTC.

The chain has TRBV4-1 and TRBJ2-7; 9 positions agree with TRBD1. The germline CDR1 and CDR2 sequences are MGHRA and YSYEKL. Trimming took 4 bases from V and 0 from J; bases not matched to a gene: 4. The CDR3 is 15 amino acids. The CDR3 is CASSPGQGPSYEQYF. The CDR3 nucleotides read TGCGCCAGCAGCCCCGGACAGGGGCCCTCCTACGAGCAGTACTTC.

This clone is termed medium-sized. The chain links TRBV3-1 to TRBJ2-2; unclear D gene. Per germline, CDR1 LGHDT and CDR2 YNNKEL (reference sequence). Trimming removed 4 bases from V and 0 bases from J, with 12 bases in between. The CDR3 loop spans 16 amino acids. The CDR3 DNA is TGTGCCAGCAGCCCCCTCGCGGCAGCGAACACCGGGGAGCTGTTTTTT. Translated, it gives CASSPLAAANTGELFF.

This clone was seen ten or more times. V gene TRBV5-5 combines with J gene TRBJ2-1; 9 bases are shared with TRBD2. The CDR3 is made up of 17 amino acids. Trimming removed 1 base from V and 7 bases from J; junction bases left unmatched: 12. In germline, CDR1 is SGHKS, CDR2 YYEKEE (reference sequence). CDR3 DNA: TGTGCCAGCAGCTTGTGGGCTTCGCGGGGGGGCGGAAATGAGCAGTTCTTC. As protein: CASSLWASRGGGNEQFF. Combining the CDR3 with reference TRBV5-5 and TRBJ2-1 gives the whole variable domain DAGVTQSPTHLIKTRGQQVTLRCSPISGHKSVSWYQQVLGQGPQFIFQYYEKEERGRGNFPDRFSARQFPNYSSELNVNALLLGDSALYLCASSLWASRGGGNEQFFGPGTRLTVL.

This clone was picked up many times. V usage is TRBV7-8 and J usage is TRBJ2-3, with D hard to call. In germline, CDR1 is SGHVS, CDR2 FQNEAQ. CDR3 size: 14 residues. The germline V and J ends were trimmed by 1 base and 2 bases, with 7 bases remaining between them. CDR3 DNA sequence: TGTGCCAGCAGCTTAGGCTTATACACAGATACGCAGTATTTT. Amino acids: CASSLGLYTDTQYF.

The CDR3 is CSASVPGIISNQPQHF. The CDR3 region has the DNA TGCAGTGCTAGCGTCCCAGGGATAATTAGCAATCAGCCCCAGCATTTT. The chain has TRBV20-1 and TRBJ1-5; D possibly corresponds to TRBD1 (5 bases). The germline V gene has CDR1 DFQATT and CDR2 SNEGSKA (reference sequence). The CDR3 consists of 16 residues. With 3 bases removed from V and 0 bases from J, the gap between germline ends came to 15 bases.

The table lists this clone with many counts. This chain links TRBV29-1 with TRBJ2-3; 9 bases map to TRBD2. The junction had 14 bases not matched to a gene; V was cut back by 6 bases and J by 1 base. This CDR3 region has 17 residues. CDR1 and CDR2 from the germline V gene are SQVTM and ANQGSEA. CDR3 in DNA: TGCAGCGTCTATGACCCTTTAGCGGGAGTTGGCACAGATACGCAGTATTTT. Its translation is CSVYDPLAGVGTDTQYF.

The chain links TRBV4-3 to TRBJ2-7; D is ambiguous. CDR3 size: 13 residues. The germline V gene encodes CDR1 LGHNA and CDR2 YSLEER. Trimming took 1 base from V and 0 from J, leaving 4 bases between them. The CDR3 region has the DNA TGCGCCAGCAGCCAAGTGCCCTCCTACGAGCAGTACTTC. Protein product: CASSQVPSYEQYF.

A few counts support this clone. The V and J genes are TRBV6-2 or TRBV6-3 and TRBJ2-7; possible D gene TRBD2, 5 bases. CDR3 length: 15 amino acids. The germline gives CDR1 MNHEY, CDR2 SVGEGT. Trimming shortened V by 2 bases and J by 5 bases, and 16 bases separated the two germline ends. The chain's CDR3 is CASSYEGRTSDEQYF. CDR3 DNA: TGTGCCAGCAGTTACGAGGGCAGGACCAGCGACGAGCAGTACTTC.

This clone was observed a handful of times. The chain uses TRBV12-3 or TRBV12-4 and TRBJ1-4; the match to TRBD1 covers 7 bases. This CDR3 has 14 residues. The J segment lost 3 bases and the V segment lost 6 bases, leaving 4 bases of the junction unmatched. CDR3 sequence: CASREGQSNEKLFF. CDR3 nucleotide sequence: TGTGCCAGCAGGGAGGGACAGTCTAATGAAAAACTGTTTTTT.

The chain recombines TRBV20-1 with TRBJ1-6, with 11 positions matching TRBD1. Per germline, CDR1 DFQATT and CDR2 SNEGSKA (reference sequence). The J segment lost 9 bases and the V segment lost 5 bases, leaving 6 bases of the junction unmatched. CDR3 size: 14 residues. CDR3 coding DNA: TGCAGTGCTCCTGGACAGGGGGCGAGTTCACCCCTCCACTTT. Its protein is CSAPGQGASSPLHF.

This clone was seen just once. CDR3 amino acids: CSAGRLRTSGLAKNIQYF. CDR3 DNA sequence: TGCAGTGCTGGAAGACTCCGGACTAGCGGATTAGCCAAAAACATTCAGTACTTC. The V and J genes are TRBV20-1 and TRBJ2-4, with 10 bases matching TRBD2. In germline, CDR1 is DFQATT, CDR2 SNEGSKA (reference sequence). The CDR3 is 18 amino acids. V shed 5 bases and J 0 bases; nucleotides not matched to a gene: 13.

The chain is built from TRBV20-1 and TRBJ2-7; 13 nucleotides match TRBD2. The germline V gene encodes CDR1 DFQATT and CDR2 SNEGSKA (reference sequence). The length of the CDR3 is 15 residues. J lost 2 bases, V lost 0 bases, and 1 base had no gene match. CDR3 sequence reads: CSAREGLAGTYEQYF. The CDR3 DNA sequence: TGCAGTGCTAGAGAGGGACTAGCGGGAACCTACGAGCAGTACTTC.

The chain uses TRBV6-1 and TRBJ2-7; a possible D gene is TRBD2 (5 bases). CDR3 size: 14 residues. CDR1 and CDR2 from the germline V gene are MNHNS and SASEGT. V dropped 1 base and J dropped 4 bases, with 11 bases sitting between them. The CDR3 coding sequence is TGTGCCAGCAGTGAAGGTGGGGAGTCTTACGAGCAGTACTTC. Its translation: CASSEGGESYEQYF.

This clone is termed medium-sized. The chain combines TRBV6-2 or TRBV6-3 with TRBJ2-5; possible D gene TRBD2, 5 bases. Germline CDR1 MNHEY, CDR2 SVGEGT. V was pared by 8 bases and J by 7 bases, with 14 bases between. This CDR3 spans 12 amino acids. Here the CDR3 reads CASRDPRWTQYF. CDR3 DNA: TGTGCCAGCCGGGATCCGAGGTGGACCCAGTACTTC.

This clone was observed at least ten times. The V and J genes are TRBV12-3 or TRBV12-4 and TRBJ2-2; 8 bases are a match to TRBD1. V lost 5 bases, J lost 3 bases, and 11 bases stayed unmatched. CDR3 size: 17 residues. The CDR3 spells CASSGEPGQGDTGELFF. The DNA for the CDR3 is TGTGCCAGCAGTGGGGAACCCGGACAGGGAGACACCGGGGAGCTGTTTTTT.